The 4 T cell receptor beta chains below come from one sample, sequenced in a study of cytomegalovirus exposure and HLA in healthy donors. The PCR ran on 60 Vbeta and 13 Jbeta primers. The assay was immunoSEQ multiplex PCR, and TCRdb's table has in-frame clones only and misses some. The data hold fewer than 120,000 clones, with roughly 84% observed a single time. The specimen sequenced was PBMCs. Receptors originate from a young man in good health and CMV-seropositive.

The V gene is TRBV25-1, the J gene TRBJ1-1, with D perhaps matching TRBD1 (6 bases). CDR1 MGHDK and CDR2 SYGVNS come from the germline V gene. The CDR3 length is 15 residues. Trimming removed 1 base at V and 0 bases at J, with 9 bases between. The CDR3 loop is CASSEFGGLNTEAFF. CDR3 in DNA: TGTGCCAGCAGTGAATTTGGGGGCCTGAACACTGAAGCTTTCTTT.

The rearrangement links TRBV19 to TRBJ2-2; D perhaps matches TRBD1 (6 bases). The V gene's germline CDR1 is LNHDA and CDR2 SQIVND (reference sequence). This CDR3 comprises 17 residues. Deletions cut 5 bases from V and 1 base from J, with 17 bases between. CDR3: CASSSRPPGQNTGELFF. For the CDR3, the DNA is TGTGCCAGTAGTTCGAGGCCCCCGGGACAGAACACCGGGGAGCTGTTTTTT.

This clone is a singleton in its sample. The chain joins TRBV7-3 to TRBJ2-2; D perhaps matches TRBD1 (5 bases). This CDR3 contains 15 residues. CDR1 and CDR2 from the germline V gene are SGHTA and FQGTGA. Trimming took off 7 bases at V and 6 bases at J, with 18 bases between the two ends. The CDR3, as DNA: TGTGCCAGCACTCCCCAAGGGGCAAGGGCCGGGGAGCTGTTTTTT. Amino acids: CASTPQGARAGELFF.

This clone was seen only a few times. This chain uses TRBV5-6 with TRBJ1-1; 7 nucleotides align to TRBD1. This CDR3 is built from 14 residues. Trimming took 2 bases from V and 2 from J; bases not matched to a gene: 3. Per germline, CDR1 SGHDT and CDR2 YYEEEE. The CDR3 region has the DNA TGTGCCAGCAGCTTCGGGACAGATAACACTGAAGCTTTCTTT. It specifies CASSFGTDNTEAFF.